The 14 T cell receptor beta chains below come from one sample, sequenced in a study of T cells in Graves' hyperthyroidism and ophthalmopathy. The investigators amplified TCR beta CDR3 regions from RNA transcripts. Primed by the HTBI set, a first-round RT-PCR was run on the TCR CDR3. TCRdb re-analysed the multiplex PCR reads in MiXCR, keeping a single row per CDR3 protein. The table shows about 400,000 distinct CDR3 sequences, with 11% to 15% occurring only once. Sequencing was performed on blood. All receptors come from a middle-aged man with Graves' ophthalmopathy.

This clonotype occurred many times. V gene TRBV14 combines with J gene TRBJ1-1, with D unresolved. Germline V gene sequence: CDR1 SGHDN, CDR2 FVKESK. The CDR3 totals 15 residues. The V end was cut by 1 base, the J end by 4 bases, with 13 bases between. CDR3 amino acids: CASSQAAGPSTEAFF. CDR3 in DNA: TGTGCCAGCAGCCAAGCGGCAGGTCCTTCCACTGAAGCTTTCTTT.

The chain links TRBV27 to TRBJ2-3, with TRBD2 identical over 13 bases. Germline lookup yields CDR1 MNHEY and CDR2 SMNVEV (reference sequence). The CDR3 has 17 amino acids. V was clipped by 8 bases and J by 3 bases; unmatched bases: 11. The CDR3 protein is CASGSGLAGELTDTQYF. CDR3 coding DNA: TGTGCCAGCGGTTCCGGACTAGCGGGAGAACTGACAGATACGCAGTATTTT.

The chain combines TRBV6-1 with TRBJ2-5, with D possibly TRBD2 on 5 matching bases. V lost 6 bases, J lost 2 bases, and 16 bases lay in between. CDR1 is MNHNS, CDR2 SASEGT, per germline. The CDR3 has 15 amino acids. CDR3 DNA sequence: TGTGCCAGCAGGGCTCTTGAGCGGCCACAAGAGACCCAGTACTTC. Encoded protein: CASRALERPQETQYF.

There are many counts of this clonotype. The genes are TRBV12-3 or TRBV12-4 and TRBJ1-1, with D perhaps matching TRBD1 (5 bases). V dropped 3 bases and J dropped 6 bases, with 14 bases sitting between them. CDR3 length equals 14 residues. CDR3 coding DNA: TGTGCCAGCAGTTTCTCGGGGGGTACTGCTGAAGCTTTCTTT. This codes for CASSFSGGTAEAFF.

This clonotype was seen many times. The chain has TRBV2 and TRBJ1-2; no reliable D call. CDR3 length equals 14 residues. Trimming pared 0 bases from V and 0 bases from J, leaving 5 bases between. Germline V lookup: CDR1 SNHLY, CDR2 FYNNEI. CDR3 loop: CASSEAATNYGYTF. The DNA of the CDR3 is TGTGCCAGCAGTGAAGCTGCGACTAACTATGGCTACACCTTC.

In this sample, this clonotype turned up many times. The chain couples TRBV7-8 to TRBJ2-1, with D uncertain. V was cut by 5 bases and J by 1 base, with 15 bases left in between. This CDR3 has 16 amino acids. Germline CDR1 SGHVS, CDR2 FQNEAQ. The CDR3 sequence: CASSQLRKTSYNEQFF. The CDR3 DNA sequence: TGTGCCAGCAGCCAATTGAGGAAAACTTCCTACAATGAGCAGTTCTTC.

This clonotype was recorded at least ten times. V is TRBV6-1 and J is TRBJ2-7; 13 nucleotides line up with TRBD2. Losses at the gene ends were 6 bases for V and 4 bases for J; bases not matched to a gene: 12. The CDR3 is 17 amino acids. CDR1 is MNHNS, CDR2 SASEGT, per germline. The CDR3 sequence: CASRRSGLAGSFYEQYF. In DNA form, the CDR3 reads TGTGCCAGCAGACGCTCGGGACTAGCGGGAAGCTTTTACGAGCAGTACTTC.

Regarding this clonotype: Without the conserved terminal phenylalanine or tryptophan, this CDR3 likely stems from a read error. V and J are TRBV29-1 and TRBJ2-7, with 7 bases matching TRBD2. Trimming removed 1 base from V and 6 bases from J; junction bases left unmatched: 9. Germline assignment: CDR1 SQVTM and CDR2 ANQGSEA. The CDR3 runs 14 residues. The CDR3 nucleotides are TGCAGCGTTGAAGGGGACTACCGATCTCGCGAGCAGTACCTC. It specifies CSVEGDYRSREQYL.

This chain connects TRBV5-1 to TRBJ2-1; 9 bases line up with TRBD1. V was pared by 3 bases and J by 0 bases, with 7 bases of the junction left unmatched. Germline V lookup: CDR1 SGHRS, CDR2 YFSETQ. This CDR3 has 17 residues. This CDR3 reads CASSSLGTGFSYNEQFF. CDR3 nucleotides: TGCGCCAGCAGCTCGTTGGGGACAGGGTTCTCCTACAATGAGCAGTTCTTC.

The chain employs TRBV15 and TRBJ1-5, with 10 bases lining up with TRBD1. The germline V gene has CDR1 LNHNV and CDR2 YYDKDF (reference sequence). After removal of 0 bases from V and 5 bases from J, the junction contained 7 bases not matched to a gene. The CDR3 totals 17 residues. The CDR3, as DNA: TGTGCCACCAGCAGAGATCCCCCGGACAGGGGGGATCAGCCCCAGCATTTT. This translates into CATSRDPPDRGDQPQHF.

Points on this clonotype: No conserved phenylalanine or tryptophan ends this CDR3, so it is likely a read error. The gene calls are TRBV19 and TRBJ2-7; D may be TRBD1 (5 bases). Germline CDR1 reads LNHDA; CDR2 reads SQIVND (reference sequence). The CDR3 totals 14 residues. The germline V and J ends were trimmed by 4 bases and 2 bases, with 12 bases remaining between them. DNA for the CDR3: TGTGCCAGTAGTAGGCGTTGGGGCCCCTACGAGCAGTACATC. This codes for CASSRRWGPYEQYI.

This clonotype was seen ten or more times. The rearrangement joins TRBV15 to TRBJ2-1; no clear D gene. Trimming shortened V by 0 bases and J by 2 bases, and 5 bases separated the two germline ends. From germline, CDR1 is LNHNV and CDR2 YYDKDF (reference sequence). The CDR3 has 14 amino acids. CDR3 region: CATSRDKTYNEQFF. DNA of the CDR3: TGTGCCACCAGCAGAGATAAAACCTACAATGAGCAGTTCTTC.

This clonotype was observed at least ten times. The CDR3: CASSPTTSGRYEQYF. CDR3 nucleotides: TGTGCCAGCAGCCCCACGACTAGCGGGAGATACGAGCAGTACTTC. The genes are TRBV14 and TRBJ2-7; 12 positions match TRBD2. Trimming at V came to 4 bases and at J to 4 bases, leaving 5 bases not matched to a gene. Germline V gives CDR1 SGHDN, CDR2 FVKESK. CDR3 length: 15 residues.

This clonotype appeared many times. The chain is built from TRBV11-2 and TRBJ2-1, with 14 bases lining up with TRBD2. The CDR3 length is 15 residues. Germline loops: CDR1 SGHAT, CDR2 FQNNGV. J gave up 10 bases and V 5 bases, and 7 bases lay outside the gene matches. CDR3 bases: TGTGCCAGCAGCCCCGGGACTAGCGGGAGTAGCGAGCAGTTCTTC. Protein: CASSPGTSGSSEQFF.